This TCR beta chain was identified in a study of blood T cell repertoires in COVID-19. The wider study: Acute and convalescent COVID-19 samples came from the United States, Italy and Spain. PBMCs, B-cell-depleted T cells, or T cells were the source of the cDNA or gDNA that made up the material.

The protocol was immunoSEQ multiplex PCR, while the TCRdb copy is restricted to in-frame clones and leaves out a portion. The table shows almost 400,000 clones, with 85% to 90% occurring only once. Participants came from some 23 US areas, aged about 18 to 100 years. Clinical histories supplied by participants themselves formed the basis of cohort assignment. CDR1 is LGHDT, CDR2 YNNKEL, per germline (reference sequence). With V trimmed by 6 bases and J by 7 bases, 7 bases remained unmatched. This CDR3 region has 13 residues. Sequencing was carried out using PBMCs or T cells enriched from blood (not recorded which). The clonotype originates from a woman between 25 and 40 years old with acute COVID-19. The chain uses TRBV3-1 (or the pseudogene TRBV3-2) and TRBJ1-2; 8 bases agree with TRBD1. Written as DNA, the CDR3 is TGTGCCAGCAGACCGGACAGGGCTTTTGGCTACACCTTC. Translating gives CASRPDRAFGYTF.